A selection of T cell receptor beta chains follows, all from one sample in a study of T-cell reconstitution after alpha-beta-depleted transplantation in children. TCRdb reprocessed the PCR reads via MiXCR and lists one record per CDR3 protein. The sample consists of about 610,000 distinct CDR3 sequences, under 12% of them appearing once. Sample: PBMCs from the stem cell graft donor, taken from the stem cell graft. These receptors all come from a human donor who donated a stem cell graft to a child with acute myeloid leukemia. Both conserved end residues are part of each CDR3. D genes are given only for firm matches. Rows may omit the clone size; those that give it use once, few, many or a size class.

TRBD1 | many | TRBJ2-7 | TRBV27 | CASSLSGGQGYYEQYF | TGTGCCAGCAGTTTATCGGGGGGACAGGGATACTACGAGCAGTACTTC
TRBD1 | many | TRBJ2-2 | TRBV5-1 | CASSLEGQYTGELFF | TGCGCCAGCAGCTTGGAGGGACAGTACACCGGGGAGCTGTTTTTT
NA | NA | TRBJ2-1 | TRBV10-3 | CAIAGSSYNEQFF | TGTGCCATCGCGGGTAGCTCCTACAATGAGCAGTTCTTC
TRBD2 | NA | TRBJ2-7 | TRBV24-1 | CATSDPTSGRVGSEQYF | TGTGCCACCAGTGATCCGACTAGCGGGAGGGTCGGGAGCGAGCAGTACTTC
NA | many | TRBJ2-7 | TRBV27 | CASSLSPAAEGEQYF | TGTGCCAGCAGTTTATCGCCAGCGGCCGAGGGCGAGCAGTACTTC
TRBD1 | few | TRBJ1-3 | TRBV7-2 | CASSLARTGGGNTIYF | TGTGCCAGCAGCTTAGCCCGAACAGGGGGAGGAAACACCATATATTTT
NA | few | TRBJ2-7 | TRBV6-5 | CASSYSTDGIASYEQYF | TGTGCCAGCAGTTACTCGACGGACGGTATCGCCTCCTACGAGCAGTACTTC
NA | many | TRBJ2-7 | TRBV29-1 | CSVEFTSYEQYF | TGCAGCGTTGAATTCACCTCCTACGAGCAGTACTTC
NA | many | TRBJ1-2 | TRBV5-6 | CASSQTGVNYGYTF | TGTGCCAGCAGTCAGACGGGCGTTAACTATGGCTACACCTTC
NA | NA | TRBJ1-1 | TRBV19 | CASSIYSGTEAFF | TGTGCCAGTAGTATTTACTCCGGCACTGAAGCTTTCTTT
NA | many | TRBJ2-3 | TRBV7-6 | CASSGNREDTQYF | TGTGCCAGCAGCGGGAACAGGGAAGATACGCAGTATTTT
NA | many | TRBJ1-2 | TRBV28 | CASTYSSSGNYGYTF | TGTGCCAGCACATACAGTAGCTCGGGAAACTATGGCTACACCTTC
NA | few | TRBJ1-2 | TRBV18 | CASSIDRLGYGYTF | TGTGCCAGCTCAATAGACAGGCTGGGCTATGGCTACACCTTT
NA | few | TRBJ1-5 | TRBV10-2 | CASRPHGNQPQHF | TGCGCCAGCAGACCCCACGGCAATCAGCCCCAGCATTTT
TRBD1 | NA | TRBJ2-5 | TRBV29-1 | CSVQTGGETQYF | TGCAGCGTCCAGACAGGGGGAGAGACCCAGTACTTC
TRBD2 | NA | TRBJ2-2 | TRBV4-2 | CASSQAPRLAGARGELFF | TGTGCCAGCAGCCAGGCGCCCAGACTAGCGGGAGCGAGGGGGGAGCTGTTTTTT
NA | few | TRBJ2-3 | TRBV27 | CASSSLNTQYF | TGTGCCAGCAGCTCTCTGAATACGCAGTATTTT
TRBD2 | few | TRBJ2-3 | TRBV7-2 | CASSLVGLALTDTQYF | TGTGCCAGCAGCTTAGTGGGACTAGCGTTGACAGATACGCAGTATTTT
NA | few | TRBJ1-2 | TRBV12-3/TRBV12-4 | CASGQTGYGYTF | TGTGCCAGCGGCCAGACAGGATATGGCTACACCTTC
TRBD1 | few | TRBJ1-2 | TRBV29-1 | CSVLGGQDPNYGYTF | TGCAGCGTCCTCGGGGGACAGGACCCTAACTATGGCTACACCTTC
TRBD1 | few | TRBJ1-3 | TRBV18 | CASSPTRTGSGNTIYF | TGTGCCAGCTCACCAACCCGGACAGGGTCTGGAAACACCATATATTTT
NA | NA | TRBJ2-3 | TRBV24-1 | CATSEALLQYF | TGTGCCACCAGTGAAGCCCTCTTGCAGTATTTT